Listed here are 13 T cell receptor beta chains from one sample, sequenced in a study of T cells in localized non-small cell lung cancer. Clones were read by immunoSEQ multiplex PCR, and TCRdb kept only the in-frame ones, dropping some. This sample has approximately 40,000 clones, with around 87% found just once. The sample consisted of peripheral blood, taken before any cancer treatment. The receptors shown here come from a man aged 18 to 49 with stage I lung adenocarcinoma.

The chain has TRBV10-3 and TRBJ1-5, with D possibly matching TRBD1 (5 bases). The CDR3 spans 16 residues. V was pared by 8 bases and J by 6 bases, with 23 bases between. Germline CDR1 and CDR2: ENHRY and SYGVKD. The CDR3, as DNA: TGTGCCATCTCCCGGGGACGTCTTGAGAAGGGTCAGCCCCAGCATTTT. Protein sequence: CAISRGRLEKGQPQHF.

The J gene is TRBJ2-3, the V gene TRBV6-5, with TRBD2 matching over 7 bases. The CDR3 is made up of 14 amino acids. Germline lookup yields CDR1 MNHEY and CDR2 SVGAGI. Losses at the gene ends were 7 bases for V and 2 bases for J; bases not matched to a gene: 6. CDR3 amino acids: CASTSAGVTDTQYF. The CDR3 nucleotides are TGTGCCAGCACCTCTGCGGGGGTCACAGATACGCAGTATTTT.

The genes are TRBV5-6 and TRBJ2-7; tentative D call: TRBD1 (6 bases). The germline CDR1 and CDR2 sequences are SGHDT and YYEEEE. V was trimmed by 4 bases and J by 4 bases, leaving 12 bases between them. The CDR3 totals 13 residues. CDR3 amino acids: CASSEDSIYEQYF. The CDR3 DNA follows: TGTGCCAGCAGCGAGGACAGCATTTACGAGCAGTACTTC.

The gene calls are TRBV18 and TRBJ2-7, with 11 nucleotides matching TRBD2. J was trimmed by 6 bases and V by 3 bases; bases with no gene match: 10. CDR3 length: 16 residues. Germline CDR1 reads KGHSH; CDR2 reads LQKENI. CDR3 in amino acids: CASSPARGTSGPEQYF. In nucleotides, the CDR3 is TGTGCCAGCTCACCCGCCCGAGGGACTAGCGGACCCGAGCAGTACTTC.

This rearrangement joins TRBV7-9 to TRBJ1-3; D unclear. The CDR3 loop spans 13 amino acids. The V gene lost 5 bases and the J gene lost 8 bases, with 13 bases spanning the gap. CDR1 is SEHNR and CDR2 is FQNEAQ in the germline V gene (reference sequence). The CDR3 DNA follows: TGTGCCAGCAGCAGCGGCGCTGTTGACACCATATATTTT. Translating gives CASSSGAVDTIYF.

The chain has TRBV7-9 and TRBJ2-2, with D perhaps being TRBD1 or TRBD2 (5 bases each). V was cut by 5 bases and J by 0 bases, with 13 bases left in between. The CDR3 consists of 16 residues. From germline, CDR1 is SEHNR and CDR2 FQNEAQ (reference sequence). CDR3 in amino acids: CASSDLLGANTGELFF. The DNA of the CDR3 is TGTGCCAGCAGCGACCTACTAGGGGCGAACACCGGGGAGCTGTTTTTT.

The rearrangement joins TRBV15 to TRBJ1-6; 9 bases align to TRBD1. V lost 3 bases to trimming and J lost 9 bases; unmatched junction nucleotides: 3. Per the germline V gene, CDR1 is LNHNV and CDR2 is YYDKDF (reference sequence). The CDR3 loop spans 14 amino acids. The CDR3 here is CATSSRDRASPLHF. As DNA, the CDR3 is TGTGCCACCAGCAGCCGGGACAGGGCTTCACCCCTCCACTTT.

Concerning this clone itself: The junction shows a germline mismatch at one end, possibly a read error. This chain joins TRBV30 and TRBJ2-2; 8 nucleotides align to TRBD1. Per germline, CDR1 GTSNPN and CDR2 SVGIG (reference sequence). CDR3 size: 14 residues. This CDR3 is CTWGTGGLNGELFF. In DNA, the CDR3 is TGTACCTGGGGGACAGGAGGTTTGAACGGGGAGCTGTTTTTT.

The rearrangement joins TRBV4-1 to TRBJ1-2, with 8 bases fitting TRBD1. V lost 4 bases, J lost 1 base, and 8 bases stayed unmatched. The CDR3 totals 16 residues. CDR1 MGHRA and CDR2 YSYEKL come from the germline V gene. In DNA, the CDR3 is TGCGCCAGCAGCCCGGCGACAGGGGTTGTTAACTATGGCTACACCTTC. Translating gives CASSPATGVVNYGYTF.

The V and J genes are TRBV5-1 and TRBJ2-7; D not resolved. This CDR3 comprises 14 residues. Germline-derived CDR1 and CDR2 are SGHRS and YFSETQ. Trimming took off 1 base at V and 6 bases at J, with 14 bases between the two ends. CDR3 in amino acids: CASSLPASHGEQYF. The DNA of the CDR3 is TGCGCCAGCAGCTTGCCGGCGAGTCATGGCGAGCAGTACTTC. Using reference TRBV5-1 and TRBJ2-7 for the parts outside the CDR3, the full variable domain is KAGVTQTPRYLIKTRGQQVTLSCSPISGHRSVSWYQQTPGQGLQFLFEYFSETQRNKGNFPGRFSGRQFSNSRSEMNVSTLELGDSALYLCASSLPASHGEQYFGPGTRLTVT.

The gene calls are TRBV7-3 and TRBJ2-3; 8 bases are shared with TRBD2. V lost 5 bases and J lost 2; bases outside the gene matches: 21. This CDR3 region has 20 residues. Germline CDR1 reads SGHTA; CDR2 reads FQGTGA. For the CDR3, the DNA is TGTGCCAGCAGCCCATCAAGCAGCGGGGGCCTTCGGAGGGCCACAGATACGCAGTATTTT. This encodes CASSPSSSGGLRRATDTQYF.

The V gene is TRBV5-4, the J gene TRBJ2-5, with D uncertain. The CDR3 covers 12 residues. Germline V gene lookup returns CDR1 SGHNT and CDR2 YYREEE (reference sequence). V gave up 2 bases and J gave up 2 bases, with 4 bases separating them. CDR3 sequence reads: CASSFAQETQYF. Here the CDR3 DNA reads TGTGCCAGCAGCTTTGCTCAAGAGACCCAGTACTTC.

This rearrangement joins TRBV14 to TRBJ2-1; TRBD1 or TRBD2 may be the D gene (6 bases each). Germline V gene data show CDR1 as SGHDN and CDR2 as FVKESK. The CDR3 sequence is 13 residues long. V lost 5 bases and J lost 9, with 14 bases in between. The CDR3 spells CASSSIGGGEQFF. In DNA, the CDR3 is TGTGCCAGCAGCAGTATTGGAGGGGGTGAGCAGTTCTTC.